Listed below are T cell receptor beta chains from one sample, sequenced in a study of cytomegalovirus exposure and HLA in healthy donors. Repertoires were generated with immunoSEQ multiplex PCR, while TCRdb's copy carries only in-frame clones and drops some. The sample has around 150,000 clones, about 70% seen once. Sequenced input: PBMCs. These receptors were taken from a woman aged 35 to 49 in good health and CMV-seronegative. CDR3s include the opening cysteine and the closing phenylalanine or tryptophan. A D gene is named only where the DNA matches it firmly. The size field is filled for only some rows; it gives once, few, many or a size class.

CSVEDHRGKSYGYTF	TGCAGCGTTGAAGACCACAGGGGGAAATCCTATGGCTACACCTTC	few	TRBD1	TRBV29-1	TRBJ1-2
CATQQGMERPQHF	TGTGCCACCCAACAGGGGATGGAACGGCCCCAGCATTTT	.	TRBD1	TRBV5-8	TRBJ1-5
CASGEGRISSYEQYF	TGTGCTAGTGGTGAGGGCCGAATAAGCTCCTACGAGCAGTACTTC	.	.	TRBV12-5	TRBJ2-7
CATSRGDGTGGGEQYF	TGTGCCACCAGCAGAGGAGATGGGACAGGGGGTGGCGAGCAGTACTTC	.	TRBD1	TRBV15	TRBJ2-7
CASSSRTTSGPFYEQFF	TGTGCCAGCTCATCGAGAACGACTAGCGGCCCTTTCTATGAGCAGTTCTTC	few	TRBD2	TRBV18	TRBJ2-1
CASSVGSSSSYEQYF	TGTGCCAGCAGCGTAGGGAGCAGCAGCTCCTACGAGCAGTACTTC	.	.	TRBV9	TRBJ2-7
CASSLQGGYGYTF	TGTGCCAGCAGCTTACAAGGAGGCTATGGCTACACCTTC	.	.	TRBV7-8	TRBJ1-2
CASSGGRSLSGANVLTF	TGTGCCAGCAGCGGAGGACGGTCCCTCTCTGGGGCCAACGTCCTGACTTTC	many	.	TRBV5-6	TRBJ2-6
CASSLQGGYGYTF	TGTGCCAGCAGTTTACAGGGGGGCTATGGCTACACCTTC	once	TRBD1	TRBV27	TRBJ1-2
CASSYSGTGNEAFF	TGTGCCAGCAGTTACTCCGGGACAGGGAACGAGGCTTTCTTT	.	TRBD1	TRBV6-5	TRBJ1-1
CASSSGLAGGTDTQYF	TGTGCCAGCAGCTCTGGACTAGCGGGGGGCACAGATACGCAGTATTTT	.	TRBD2	TRBV7-8	TRBJ2-3
CAWSVGGPGANVLTF	TGTGCCTGGAGTGTGGGGGGACCTGGGGCCAACGTCCTGACTTTC	.	.	TRBV30	TRBJ2-6
CASSLAGGSWTGELFF	TGTGCCAGCAGCTTAGCGGGAGGAAGTTGGACCGGGGAGCTGTTTTTT	.	.	TRBV7-9	TRBJ2-2
CASSPGRGLAGFYNEQFF	TGTGCCAGCAGCCCGGGGAGGGGACTAGCGGGTTTCTACAATGAGCAGTTCTTC	.	TRBD2	TRBV28	TRBJ2-1
CASRVGQGRNSPLHF	TGTGCCAGCAGGGTAGGACAGGGCAGGAATTCACCCCTCCACTTT	once	TRBD1	TRBV2	TRBJ1-6
CASSTTSGTDTQYF	TGTGCCAGCAGTACGACTAGCGGAACAGATACGCAGTATTTT	.	TRBD2	TRBV7-2	TRBJ2-3
CASSFGLAGTRAMQYF	TGTGCCAGCAGTTTTGGGCTGGCCGGGACTAGGGCGATGCAGTACTTC	.	TRBD2	TRBV5-8	TRBJ2-7
CASTSNPGRRGYTF	TGTGCCAGCACTTCTAACCCAGGGCGGCGGGGCTACACCTTC	.	.	TRBV5-6	TRBJ1-2
CASRSGLYGYTF	TGTGCCAGCAGGTCAGGGCTCTATGGCTACACCTTC	.	.	TRBV27	TRBJ1-2
CASSYSFDRRELFF	TGTGCCAGCAGTTACTCCTTCGACAGACGGGAGCTGTTTTTT	.	.	TRBV6-5	TRBJ2-2
CATSAGSSYNSPLHF	TGTGCCACCAGCGCCGGGAGCTCCTATAATTCACCCCTCCACTTT	.	.	TRBV15	TRBJ1-6
CASSGTSGALGQFF	TGTGCCAGCAGTGGAACTAGCGGGGCCCTCGGGCAGTTCTTC	.	TRBD2	TRBV11-2	TRBJ2-1